These 16 T cell receptor beta chains share one sample of origin, sequenced in a study of T-cell memory formation after mild COVID-19. A single record per CDR3 protein comes from TCRdb applying MiXCR to the 5' RACE reads. Of about 470,000 distinct CDR3 sequences listed, more than 20% are singletons. Sequencing was carried out using PBMCs or a T cell subset sorted from them (not recorded which). Receptor source: an adult woman who had mild COVID-19 (a few samples of this study predate the infection). Cell type and time point are not known.

The CDR3 nucleotides are TGCAGCGTTGGGGAGGGGAATCGGGGCACTGAAGCTTTCTTT. Protein sequence: CSVGEGNRGTEAFF. J is TRBJ1-1 and V is TRBV29-1; possible D gene TRBD1, 5 bases. Germline V gives CDR1 SQVTM, CDR2 ANQGSEA. The germline V and J ends were trimmed by 4 bases and 4 bases, with 16 bases remaining between them. This CDR3 spans 14 amino acids.

In this sample, this clonotype turned up a few times. This chain links TRBV30 with TRBJ1-2; D might be TRBD1 (6 bases). Germline loops: CDR1 GTSNPN, CDR2 SVGIG (reference sequence). The CDR3 is 12 residues long. The V and J ends lost 4 bases and 6 bases respectively, with 12 bases between them. The CDR3 sequence is CAWNLQGHGYTF. In DNA, the CDR3 is TGTGCCTGGAACCTACAGGGTCATGGCTACACCTTC. Supplemented by reference TRBV30 and TRBJ1-2, the full variable domain reads SQTIHQWPATLVQPVGSPLSLECTVEGTSNPNLYWYRQAAGRGLQLLFYSVGIGQISSEVPQNLSASRPQDRQFILSSKKLLLSDSGFYLCAWNLQGHGYTFGSGTRLTVV.

This clonotype was observed at least ten times. For the CDR3, the DNA is TGTGCCACCAGTGGGGCAGGGGGCGACTCCTACAATGAGCAGTTCTTC. It encodes CATSGAGGDSYNEQFF. The V and J genes are TRBV24-1 and TRBJ2-1, with 8 positions matching TRBD1. V was pared by 5 bases and J by 0 bases, with 5 bases of the junction left unmatched. This CDR3 contains 16 residues. CDR1 KGHDR and CDR2 SFDVKD come from the germline V gene.

The chain is built from TRBV18 and TRBJ2-1; D gene uncertain. V was shortened by 3 bases and J by 2 bases, with 11 bases between the two germline ends. The CDR3 covers 15 residues. Germline CDR1 is KGHSH and CDR2 is LQKENI. The CDR3 region has the DNA TGTGCCAGCTCACCCACGGATCTAGCCTACAATGAGCAGTTCTTC. This gives the protein CASSPTDLAYNEQFF.

As DNA, the CDR3 is TGTGCCAGCAGCCCCCAGCTGGCGGCCTACAATGAGCAGTTCTTC. It yields the protein CASSPQLAAYNEQFF. V usage is TRBV5-6 and J usage is TRBJ2-1; D remains ambiguous. The V and J ends lost 4 bases and 2 bases respectively, with 13 bases between them. Germline CDR1 and CDR2: SGHDT and YYEEEE. The CDR3 is 15 residues long.

The rearrangement links TRBV6-5 to TRBJ1-1, with D perhaps TRBD1 (5 bases). The CDR3 is 16 amino acids. V was cut by 4 bases and J by 5 bases, with 20 bases left in between. Germline-derived CDR1 and CDR2 are MNHEY and SVGAGI. The CDR3 sequence is CASSFRALGEGTEAFF. For the CDR3, the DNA is TGTGCCAGCAGTTTCAGGGCCCTCGGGGAGGGGACTGAAGCTTTCTTT.

The chain joins TRBV5-1 to TRBJ2-7, with 9 nucleotides matching TRBD1. This CDR3 region has 15 residues. V dropped 4 bases and J dropped 3; count of bases not matched to a gene: 8. CDR1 and CDR2 from the germline V gene are SGHRS and YFSETQ. In DNA, the CDR3 is TGCGCCAGCAGCCCCCCCGGGACAGGGATCTACGAGCAGTACTTC. Amino acid sequence: CASSPPGTGIYEQYF.

V is TRBV12-3 or TRBV12-4 and J is TRBJ2-2; D is ambiguous. The CDR3 length is 14 residues. V lost 7 bases, J lost 0 bases, and 9 bases lay in between. The CDR3 DNA is TGTGCCAGCAATTGGAGCCCGAACACCGGGGAGCTGTTTTTT. The encoded protein is CASNWSPNTGELFF.

The chain combines TRBV24-1 with TRBJ2-1; D is ambiguous. CDR3 length: 16 amino acids. Between the trimmed V and J ends, which lost 2 bases and 3 bases, there was a span of 13 bases. Germline V gene sequence: CDR1 KGHDR, CDR2 SFDVKD. DNA of the CDR3: TGTGCCACCAGTGATTGGAGCGCCTGGGACTACAATGAGCAGTTCTTC. Amino acid sequence: CATSDWSAWDYNEQFF.

This chain joins TRBV7-6 and TRBJ2-3; perhaps TRBD2 as D (6 bases). CDR1 is SGHVS and CDR2 is FNYEAQ in the germline V gene. Trimming shortened V by 6 bases and J by 4 bases, and 20 bases separated the two germline ends. The length of the CDR3 is 16 residues. The CDR3 region has the DNA TGTGCCAGCAGTGGTACGCCGGGACTGGGAGCAGATACGCAGTATTTT. Its protein product is CASSGTPGLGADTQYF.

The V and J genes are TRBV5-1 and TRBJ2-7; 11 bases match TRBD1. The germline V gene encodes CDR1 SGHRS and CDR2 YFSETQ. Trimming removed 1 base from V and 7 bases from J; junction bases left unmatched: 13. The CDR3 length is 17 residues. The CDR3 nucleotides are TGCGCCAGCAGCTTGTTCTCCTGGGGACAGGGGGTAGGGGAGCAGTACTTC. Translated: CASSLFSWGQGVGEQYF.

The chain recombines TRBV11-2 with TRBJ2-3; D uncertain. V was shortened by 5 bases and J by 0 bases, with 18 bases between the two germline ends. The CDR3 has 17 residues. Germline CDR1 reads SGHAT; CDR2 reads FQNNGV. In DNA, the CDR3 is TGTGCCAGCAGCCCCGACCCGGCCCAGTCTAGCACAGATACGCAGTATTTT. As protein: CASSPDPAQSSTDTQYF. The complete variable domain, with remaining parts taken from reference TRBV11-2 and TRBJ2-3, reads EAGVAQSPRYKIIEKRQSVAFWCNPISGHATLYWYQQILGQGPKLLIQFQNNGVVDDSQLPKDRFSAERLKGVDSTLKIQPAKLEDSAVYLCASSPDPAQSSTDTQYFGPGTRLTVL.

This clonotype occurred a few times. The rearrangement uses TRBV29-1 and TRBJ2-3; D possibly uses TRBD1 or TRBD2 (6 bases each). V lost 3 bases and J lost 3, with 19 bases in between. Per germline, CDR1 SQVTM and CDR2 ANQGSEA. The CDR3 loop spans 16 amino acids. CDR3 region: CSVDPDRGGLTDTQYF. The CDR3 DNA reads TGCAGCGTTGATCCGGACCGAGGGGGACTGACAGATACGCAGTATTTT.

This chain joins TRBV5-6 and TRBJ1-2; D is undetermined. The CDR3 contains 11 residues. The V gene's germline CDR1 is SGHDT and CDR2 YYEEEE. V lost 2 bases and J lost 8, with 7 bases in between. CDR3 region: CASSFSTGYTF. The CDR3 DNA reads as TGTGCCAGCAGCTTCTCGACAGGCTACACCTTC.

The chain recombines TRBV7-9 with TRBJ2-7, with a weak D call TRBD2 (6 bases). V lost 3 bases, J lost 7 bases, and 16 bases lay in between. CDR1 and CDR2 from the germline V gene are SEHNR and FQNEAQ (reference sequence). The CDR3 is made up of 14 amino acids. The CDR3, as DNA: TGTGCCAGCAGCTTTGGCAGGGATGGAGGGGAGCAGTACTTC. This gives the protein CASSFGRDGGEQYF.

This clonotype has only a few counts. J is TRBJ1-1 and V is TRBV10-3; no clear D. CDR3 length: 11 residues. V was clipped by 6 bases and J by 2 bases, with 4 bases between them. Germline V gene sequence: CDR1 ENHRY, CDR2 SYGVKD. CDR3 DNA: TGTGCCATCAGGACTAACACTGAAGCTTTCTTT. Translation gives CAIRTNTEAFF.